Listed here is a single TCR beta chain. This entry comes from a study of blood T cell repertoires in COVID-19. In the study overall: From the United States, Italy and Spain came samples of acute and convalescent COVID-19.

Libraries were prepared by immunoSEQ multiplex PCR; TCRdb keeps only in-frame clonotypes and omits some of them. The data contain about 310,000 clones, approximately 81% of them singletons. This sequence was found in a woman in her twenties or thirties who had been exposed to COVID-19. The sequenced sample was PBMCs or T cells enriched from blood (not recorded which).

The CDR3 is CASSDISAGGPHEQFF. CDR3 coding DNA: TGCGCCAGCAGTGATATTAGCGCGGGGGGGCCCCATGAGCAGTTCTTC. The chain combines TRBV10-2 with TRBJ2-1, with 9 bases lining up with TRBD2. The CDR3 spans 16 residues. CDR1 is WSHSY and CDR2 is SAAADI in the germline V gene. V shed 3 bases and J 8 bases; nucleotides not matched to a gene: 11.